The rows below give T cell receptor beta chains drawn from one sample of a study of OX40 agonist ivuxolimab in advanced cancers. Profiling relied on immunoSEQ multiplex PCR, and the TCRdb table lists in-frame clones only, not all of them. The table records tens of thousands of clones, about 93% of them present only once. This sample comprised CD4+ or CD8+ T cells sorted from blood, obtained in a trial of the OX40 agonist ivuxolimab. These receptors were collected from an adult with an advanced solid tumor such as melanoma, head and neck, liver or kidney cancer. Both conserved end residues are part of each CDR3. Each record gives: J gene, D gene, clone size, V gene, CDR3 protein, CDR3 DNA. D genes are given only for firm matches. Size is omitted from some rows. Given values are once, few, many or a class for expanded clones.

TRBJ2-3 - - TRBV7-9 CASSTERDIADTQYF TGTGCCAGCAGCACCGAGCGAGATATCGCAGATACGCAGTATTTT
TRBJ2-7 - - TRBV7-9 CASSPTIQPAEQYF TGTGCCAGCAGCCCTACGATACAACCAGCCGAGCAGTACTTC
TRBJ2-1 - - TRBV19 CASSMRVTFNEQFF TGTGCCAGTAGTATGAGGGTCACCTTCAATGAGCAGTTCTTC
TRBJ2-3 TRBD2 - TRBV4-3 CASSQMTGGLTDTQYF TGCGCCAGCAGCCAAATGACGGGAGGGTTAACAGATACGCAGTATTTT
TRBJ1-2 TRBD1 - TRBV2 CASTDRAPYGYTF TGTGCCAGTACGGACAGGGCCCCCTATGGCTACACCTTC
TRBJ1-1 - - TRBV28 CASSRVLNTEAFF TGTGCCAGCTCCAGGGTTCTGAACACTGAAGCTTTCTTT
TRBJ2-7 TRBD2 - TRBV28 CASRTSVGYEQYF TGTGCCAGTCGGACTAGCGTCGGCTACGAGCAGTACTTC
TRBJ2-1 - once TRBV11-3 CASSLELVGEQFF TGTGCCAGCAGCTTAGAGCTAGTTGGTGAGCAGTTCTTC
TRBJ1-2 - once TRBV2 CVSSGSGLGYGYTF TGTGTCAGCAGTGGATCGGGGCTAGGGTATGGCTACACCTTC
TRBJ2-7 - - TRBV5-5 CASSLAGTISSYEQYF TGTGCCAGCAGCTTGGCGGGCACAATAAGCTCCTACGAGCAGTACTTC
TRBJ2-2 - few TRBV4-1 CASSLWTGLNTGELFF TGCGCCAGCAGCCTATGGACGGGACTGAACACCGGGGAGCTGTTTTTT
TRBJ2-5 TRBD2 once TRBV11-3 CASSSRLAGSQETQYF TGTGCCAGCAGCTCCAGACTAGCGGGGAGCCAAGAGACCCAGTACTTC
TRBJ2-7 TRBD2 - TRBV6-5 CASKPGLASHEQYF TGTGCCAGCAAGCCGGGACTAGCGTCCCACGAGCAGTACTTC
TRBJ2-7 TRBD2 - TRBV14 CASSSGLAGSLYEQYF TGTGCCAGCAGTTCGGGACTAGCGGGCTCCCTCTACGAGCAGTACTTC
TRBJ1-2 - - TRBV28 CASSASGGYTF TGTGCCAGCAGTGCCAGTGGTGGCTACACCTTC
TRBJ1-1 - - TRBV18 CASSPRGHQISNTEAFF TGTGCCAGCTCACCACGGGGCCATCAGATCTCGAACACTGAAGCTTTCTTT
TRBJ1-6 TRBD1 - TRBV5-1 CASRGQGEANSPLHF TGCGCCAGCCGCGGACAGGGAGAAGCCAATTCACCCCTCCACTTT